This entry lists 3 T cell receptor beta chains sequenced from one sample in a study of T cell responses to AZD1222 COVID-19 vaccine. Data came from immunoSEQ multiplex PCR; TCRdb stores just in-frame clones and leaves some out. The sample carries about 180,000 clones, about 90% recorded once. The specimen was peripheral blood, collected 28 days after the second AZD1222 dose. These receptors all come from an adult who received the AZD1222 COVID-19 vaccine.

The V gene is TRBV5-1, the J gene TRBJ2-2; 13 positions match TRBD2. CDR1 SGHRS and CDR2 YFSETQ come from the germline V gene. V shed 5 bases, J shed 5 bases, and the junction held 6 bases outside the gene matches. The CDR3 consists of 16 residues. The CDR3 sequence: CASSYGLAGVTGELFF. The CDR3 DNA reads as TGCGCCAGCAGTTATGGACTAGCGGGGGTTACCGGGGAGCTGTTTTTT.

V is TRBV2 and J is TRBJ1-6; 8 bases agree with TRBD1. This CDR3 contains 13 residues. Per the germline V gene, CDR1 is SNHLY and CDR2 is FYNNEI. The V and J ends lost 8 bases and 10 bases, in that order; junction bases with no gene match: 7. In DNA, the CDR3 is TGTGCCAGCGAGGGACAGGTCTACTCACCCCTCCACTTT. Translating gives CASEGQVYSPLHF.

This chain uses TRBV10-3 with TRBJ1-4; D gene unclear. The CDR3 sequence is 14 residues long. CDR1 and CDR2 (germline): ENHRY, SYGVKD. Trimming removed 0 bases from V and 8 bases from J, with 10 bases in between. The CDR3 loop is CAISESAVTEKLFF. The DNA of the CDR3 is TGTGCCATCAGTGAGTCGGCGGTGACGGAAAAACTGTTTTTT.